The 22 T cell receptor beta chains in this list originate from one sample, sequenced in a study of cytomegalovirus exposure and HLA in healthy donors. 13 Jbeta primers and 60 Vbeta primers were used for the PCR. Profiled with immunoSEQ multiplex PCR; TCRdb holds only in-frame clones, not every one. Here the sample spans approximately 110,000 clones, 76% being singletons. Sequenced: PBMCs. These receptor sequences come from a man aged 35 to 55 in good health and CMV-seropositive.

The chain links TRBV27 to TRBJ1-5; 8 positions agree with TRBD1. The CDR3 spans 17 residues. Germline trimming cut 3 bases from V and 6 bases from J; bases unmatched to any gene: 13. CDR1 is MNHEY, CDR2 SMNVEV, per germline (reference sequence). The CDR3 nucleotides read TGTGCCAGCAGTTTTGGTCTCAAACAGGGGGTTCTTCAGCCCCAGCATTTT. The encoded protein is CASSFGLKQGVLQPQHF.

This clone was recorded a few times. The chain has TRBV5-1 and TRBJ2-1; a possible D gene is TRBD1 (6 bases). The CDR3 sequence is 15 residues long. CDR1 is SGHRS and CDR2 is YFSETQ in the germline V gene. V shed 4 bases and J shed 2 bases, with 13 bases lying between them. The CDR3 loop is CASSVDSAPYNEQFF. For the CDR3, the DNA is TGCGCCAGCAGCGTGGACAGTGCCCCCTACAATGAGCAGTTCTTC.

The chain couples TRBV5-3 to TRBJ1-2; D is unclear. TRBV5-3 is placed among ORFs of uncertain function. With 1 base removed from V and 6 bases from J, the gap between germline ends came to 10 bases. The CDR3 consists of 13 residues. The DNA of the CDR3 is TGTGCCAGAAGCTTGATTCGTGTCCATGGCTACACCTTC. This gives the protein CARSLIRVHGYTF.

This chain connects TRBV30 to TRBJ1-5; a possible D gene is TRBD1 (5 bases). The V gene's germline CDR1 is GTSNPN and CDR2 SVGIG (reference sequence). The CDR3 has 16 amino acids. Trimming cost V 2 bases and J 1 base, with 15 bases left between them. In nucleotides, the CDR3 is TGTGCCTGGAGTTCTCGCCCGCGGGACAGCAATCAGCCCCAGCATTTT. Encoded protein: CAWSSRPRDSNQPQHF.

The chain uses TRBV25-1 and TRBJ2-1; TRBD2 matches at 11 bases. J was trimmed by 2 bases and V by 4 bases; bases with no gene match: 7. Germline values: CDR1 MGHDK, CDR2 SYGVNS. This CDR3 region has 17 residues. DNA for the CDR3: TGTGCCAGCAGTGGGAGTAGCGGGAGGGGGGCCTACAATGAGCAGTTCTTC. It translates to CASSGSSGRGAYNEQFF.

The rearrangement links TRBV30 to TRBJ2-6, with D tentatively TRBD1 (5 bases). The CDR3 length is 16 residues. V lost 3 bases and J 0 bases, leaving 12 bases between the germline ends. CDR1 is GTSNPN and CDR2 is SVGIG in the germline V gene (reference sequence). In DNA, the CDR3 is TGTGCCTGGAGCGGTAGGGGTTCCTCTGGGGCCAACGTCCTGACTTTC. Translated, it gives CAWSGRGSSGANVLTF. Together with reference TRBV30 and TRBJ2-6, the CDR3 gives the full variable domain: SQTIHQWPATLVQPVGSPLSLECTVEGTSNPNLYWYRQAAGRGLQLLFYSVGIGQISSEVPQNLSASRPQDRQFILSSKKLLLSDSGFYLCAWSGRGSSGANVLTFGAGSRLTVL.

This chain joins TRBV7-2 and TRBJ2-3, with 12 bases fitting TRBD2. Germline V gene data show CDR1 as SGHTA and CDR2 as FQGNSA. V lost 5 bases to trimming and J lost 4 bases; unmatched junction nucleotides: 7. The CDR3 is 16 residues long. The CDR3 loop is CASSISSGGAADTQYF. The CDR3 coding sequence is TGTGCCAGCAGCATATCTAGCGGGGGGGCTGCAGATACGCAGTATTTT.

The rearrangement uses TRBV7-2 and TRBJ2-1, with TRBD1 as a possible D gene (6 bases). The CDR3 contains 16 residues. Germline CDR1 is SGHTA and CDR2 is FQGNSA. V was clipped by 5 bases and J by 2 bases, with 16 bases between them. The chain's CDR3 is CASSLPGHQTYNEQFF. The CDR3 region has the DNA TGTGCCAGCAGCCTGCCGGGACATCAAACCTACAATGAGCAGTTCTTC.

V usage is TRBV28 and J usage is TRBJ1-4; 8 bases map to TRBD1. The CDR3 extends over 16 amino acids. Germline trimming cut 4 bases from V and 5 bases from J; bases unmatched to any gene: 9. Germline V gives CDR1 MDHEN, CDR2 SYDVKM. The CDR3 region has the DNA TGTGCCAGCAGTTACCTGGGGAGGACAGGGAATGAAAAACTGTTTTTT. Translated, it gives CASSYLGRTGNEKLFF.

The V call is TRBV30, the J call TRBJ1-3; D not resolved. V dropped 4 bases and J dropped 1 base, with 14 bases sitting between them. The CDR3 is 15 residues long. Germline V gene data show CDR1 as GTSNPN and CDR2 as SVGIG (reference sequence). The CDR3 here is CAWTVDEVSGNTIYF. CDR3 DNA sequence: TGTGCCTGGACGGTTGATGAGGTATCTGGAAACACCATATATTTT.

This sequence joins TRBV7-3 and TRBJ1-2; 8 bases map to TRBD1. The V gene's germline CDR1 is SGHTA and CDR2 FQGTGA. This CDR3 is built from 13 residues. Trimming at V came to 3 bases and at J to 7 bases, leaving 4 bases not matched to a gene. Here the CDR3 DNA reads TGTGCCAGCAGCTTGCAGGGGGCCGGTGGCTACACCTTC. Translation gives CASSLQGAGGYTF.

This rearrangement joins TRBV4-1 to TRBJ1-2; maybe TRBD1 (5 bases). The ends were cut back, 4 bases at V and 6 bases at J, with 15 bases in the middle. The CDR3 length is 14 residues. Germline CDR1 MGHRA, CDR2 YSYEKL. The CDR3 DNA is TGCGCCAGCAGCCTATCCGGGACTCAAGATGGCTACACCTTC. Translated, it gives CASSLSGTQDGYTF.

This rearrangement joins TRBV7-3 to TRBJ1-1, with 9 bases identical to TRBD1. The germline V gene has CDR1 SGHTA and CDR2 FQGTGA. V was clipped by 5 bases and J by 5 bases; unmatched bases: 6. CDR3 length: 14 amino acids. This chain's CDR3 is CASSPGQGWTEAFF. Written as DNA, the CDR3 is TGTGCCAGCAGCCCAGGACAGGGGTGGACTGAAGCTTTCTTT. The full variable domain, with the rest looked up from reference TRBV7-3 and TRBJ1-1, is GAGVSQTPSNKVTEKGKYVELRCDPISGHTALYWYRQSLGQGPEFLIYFQGTGAADDSGLPNDRFFAVRPEGSVSTLKIQRTERGDSAVYLCASSPGQGWTEAFFGQGTRLTVV.

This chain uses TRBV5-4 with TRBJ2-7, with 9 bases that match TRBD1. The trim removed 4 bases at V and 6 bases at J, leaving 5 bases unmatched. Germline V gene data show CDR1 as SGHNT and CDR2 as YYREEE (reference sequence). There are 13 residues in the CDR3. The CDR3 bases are TGTGCCAGCAGCAGGGACAGGGACGGCGAGCAGTACTTC. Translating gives CASSRDRDGEQYF.

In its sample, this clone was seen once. The CDR3: CASSLSFRTEAFF. CDR3 DNA: TGTGCCAGCAGCTTGTCGTTTCGGACTGAAGCTTTCTTT. The chain carries TRBV5-5 and TRBJ1-1; D is unclear. V lost 1 base and J lost 5, with 9 bases in between. This CDR3 has 13 residues. Looked up from germline, CDR1 is SGHKS and CDR2 is YYEKEE (reference sequence).

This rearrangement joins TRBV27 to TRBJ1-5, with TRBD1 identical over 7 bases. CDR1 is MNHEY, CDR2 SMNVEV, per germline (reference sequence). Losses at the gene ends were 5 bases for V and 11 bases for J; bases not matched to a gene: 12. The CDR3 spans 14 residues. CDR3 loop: CASSQTGIPGAQHF. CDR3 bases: TGTGCCAGCAGTCAGACAGGGATCCCCGGGGCCCAGCATTTT.

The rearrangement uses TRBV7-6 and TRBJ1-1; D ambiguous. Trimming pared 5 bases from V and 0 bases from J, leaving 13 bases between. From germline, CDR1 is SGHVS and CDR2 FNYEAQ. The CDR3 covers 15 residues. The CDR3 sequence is CASSPEAAVNTEAFF. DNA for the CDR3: TGTGCCAGCAGCCCCGAGGCGGCAGTGAACACTGAAGCTTTCTTT.

CDR3 region: CASSLEGDYEQYF. In nucleotides, the CDR3 is TGCGCCAGCAGCTTGGAAGGGGACTACGAGCAGTACTTC. The gene calls are TRBV5-1 and TRBJ2-7; maybe TRBD1 (5 bases). Per the germline V gene, CDR1 is SGHRS and CDR2 is YFSETQ. V was pared by 0 bases and J by 3 bases, with 7 bases between. The CDR3 sequence is 13 residues long.

CDR3 coding DNA: TGTGCCAGCAGCTTGACTAGCGGGGGGGCTGGGAGCGGTATCTACGAGCAGTACTTC. It translates to CASSLTSGGAGSGIYEQYF. This chain joins TRBV5-6 and TRBJ2-7; TRBD2 aligns across 13 bases. Per germline, CDR1 SGHDT and CDR2 YYEEEE. This CDR3 spans 19 amino acids. V lost 1 base to trimming and J lost 3 bases; unmatched junction nucleotides: 13.

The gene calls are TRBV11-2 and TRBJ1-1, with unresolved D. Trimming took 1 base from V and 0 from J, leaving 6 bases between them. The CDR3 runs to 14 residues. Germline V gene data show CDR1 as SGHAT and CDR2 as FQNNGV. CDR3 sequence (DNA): TGTGCCAGCAGCTTAGGACAAGTGAACACTGAAGCTTTCTTT. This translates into CASSLGQVNTEAFF. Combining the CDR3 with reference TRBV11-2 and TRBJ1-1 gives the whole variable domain EAGVAQSPRYKIIEKRQSVAFWCNPISGHATLYWYQQILGQGPKLLIQFQNNGVVDDSQLPKDRFSAERLKGVDSTLKIQPAKLEDSAVYLCASSLGQVNTEAFFGQGTRLTVV.

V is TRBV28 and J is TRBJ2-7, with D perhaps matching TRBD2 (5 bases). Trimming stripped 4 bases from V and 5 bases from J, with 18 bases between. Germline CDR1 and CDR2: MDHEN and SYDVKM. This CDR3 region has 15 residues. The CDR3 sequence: CASSSDFRTVDEQYF. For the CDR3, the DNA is TGTGCCAGCAGTTCGGACTTCCGAACCGTGGACGAGCAGTACTTC.

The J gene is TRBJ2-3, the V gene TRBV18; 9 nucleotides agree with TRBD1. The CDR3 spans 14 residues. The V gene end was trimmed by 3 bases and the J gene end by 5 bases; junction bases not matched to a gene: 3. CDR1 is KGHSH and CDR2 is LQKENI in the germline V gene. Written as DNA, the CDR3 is TGTGCCAGCTCACCCCCGGGACAGGGAGATACGCAGTATTTT. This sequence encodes CASSPPGQGDTQYF. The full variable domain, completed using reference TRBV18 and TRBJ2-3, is NAGVMQNPRHLVRRRGQEARLRCSPMKGHSHVYWYRQLPEEGLKFMVYLQKENIIDESGMPKERFSAEFPKEGPSILRIQQVVRGDSAAYFCASSPPGQGDTQYFGPGTRLTVL.